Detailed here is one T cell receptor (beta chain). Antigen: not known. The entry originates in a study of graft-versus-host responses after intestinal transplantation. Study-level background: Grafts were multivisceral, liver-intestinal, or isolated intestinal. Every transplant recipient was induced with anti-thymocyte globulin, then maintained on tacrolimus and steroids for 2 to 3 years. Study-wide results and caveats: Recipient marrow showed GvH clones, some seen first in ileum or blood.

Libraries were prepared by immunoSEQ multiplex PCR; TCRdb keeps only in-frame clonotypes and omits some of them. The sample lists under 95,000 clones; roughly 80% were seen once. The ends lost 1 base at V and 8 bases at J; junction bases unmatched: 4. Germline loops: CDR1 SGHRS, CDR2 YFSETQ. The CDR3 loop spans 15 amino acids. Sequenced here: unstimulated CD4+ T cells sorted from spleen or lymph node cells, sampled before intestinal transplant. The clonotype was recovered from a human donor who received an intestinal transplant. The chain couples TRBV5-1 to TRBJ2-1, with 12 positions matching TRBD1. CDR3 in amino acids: CASSLLGQGADEQFF. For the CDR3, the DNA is TGCGCCAGCAGCTTGCTGGGACAGGGGGCCGATGAGCAGTTCTTC.